Below, one T cell receptor beta chain is given with its context. Its antigen is unknown. Within one base of it there is no much larger clone, and no base qualities were kept. The data originate from a study of cytomegalovirus exposure and HLA in healthy donors (TCRdb year 2017). As for the study more broadly: In an earlier analysis of about 560 of the donors, approximately 260 Gb of sequence data and 100 million or so unique TCR beta sequences from roughly 180 million T cells were reported. Roughly 310 gigabases of sequencing data and tens of millions of unique TCR sequences were included in an early release covering several hundred HLA-typed donors. Of the roughly 410 genotyped donors, over 80% were placed in the genetic ancestry cluster associated with self-reported Caucasian donors. The study aimed to test whether cataloging public T cell receptors could reveal signatures of past pathogen exposure. The study used immunosequencing to profile the T cell repertoires of several hundred subjects and linked those repertoires to cytomegalovirus serostatus. Along with the approximately 600-subject first cohort, a separate validation cohort of over a hundred different subjects was used. High-throughput TCR immunosequencing, statistical association of individual TCRs with disease status, and machine learning were combined to predict cytomegalovirus infection status. To study patterns of TCR occurrence, a later analysis re-analyzed previously published TCR beta repertoires from 666 donors and added high-resolution HLA genotyping. Rather than drawing on any new phenotypic data, the later analysis identified candidate immune exposures from TCR beta sequences and the way those sequences occurred across donors. An earlier analysis of some 500 of the donors used high-throughput TCR beta sequencing to judge whether each TCR beta V gene segment behaved as functional or pseudogenic. Alongside the repertoire data, information on donor age, sex, ethnicity and CMV serostatus was compiled. Genome-wide SNP genotypes for about three fifths of the roughly 670 donors were used in a later genetic analysis, which treated that subset as a discovery cohort. All discovery cohort repertoires had been generated on a single sequencing platform. HLA typing included class I and class II loci at four-digit resolution. The number of donors typed differed by locus, with roughly 629-640 for A, B, C, DRB1 and DQB1, over 500 for DQA1, nearly 610 for DPA1, and 472 for DPB1. About five DR-DQ haplotypes were treated as single units for association and clustering because of strong linkage in the cohort. Across some 400 genotyped donors of the cohort, an average of about 220,000 unique TCR beta nucleotide sequences per donor were sequenced, and roughly 20% of those sequences were non-productive. The study at large found these results: Correlated functional status among segregating V segments might reflect linkage disequilibrium, but an unknown experimental factor could not be ruled out. This cohort had only TCR beta chains sequenced, and the lack of alpha or paired-chain data limited which features could be detected. Roughly uniform sequencing depth across donors was assumed in presence/absence analyses, although this assumption may not hold. In a later analysis, most CMV-associated TCR beta chains were found to appear HLA-restricted, with HLA associations seemingly driven largely by CMV exposure. Most TCR sequences were seen in very few donors, while some public TCRs were found in many individuals. Specific HLA alleles were associated with 16,951 TCR beta sequences at a false discovery rate of 0.05 in a later analysis. Strong co-occurrence of HLA alleles, especially DR and DQ, made assigning TCR associations to individual alleles difficult. The only immune exposure information available for the cohort was CMV serostatus. Compared with the roughly 710-donor mean, donors in an Asian-associated ancestry cluster had fewer N-insertions in productive TCRs, according to a later genetic analysis. Because counts were too low, roughly 16 rarely observed V segments, including chromosome 9 orphons, were left out of the earlier analysis of several hundred of the donors. A later analysis reported that several top co-occurrence clusters appeared linked to parvovirus B19, influenza, CMV and Epstein-Barr virus. In both the original and validation cohorts, the classifier was reported to diagnose cytomegalovirus status with high specificity and sensitivity. Compared with equally common non-associated chains, HLA-associated TCR beta chains in a later analysis were more clonally expanded and had lower generation probabilities. In vitro tests confirmed that three of the cytomegalovirus-associated TCR beta chains recognize cytomegalovirus antigens. V-gene and J-gene trimming of TCR beta chains was associated with a missense DCLRE1C variant in a later genetic analysis, and the association was replicated in an independent cohort. A further reported finding was that TCR beta sequences accurately predicted the HLA-A and HLA-B alleles for most subjects in the first cohort. A cluster of highly shared sequence variants was judged likely to represent a technical artifact of the sequencing pipeline. In the study, some 160 TCR beta chains were listed as associated with cytomegalovirus. Broadly in line with IMGT annotations, most TCR beta V segments showed up in productive rearrangements about 87% or about 30% of the time in an earlier analysis of roughly 590 of the donors. Because HLA typing was unavailable for some donors at each locus, only the typed subset was used in association tests. According to the authors, the approach could potentially be generalized to other disease states and immunological phenotypes. In a later analysis, TCR association rates were found to vary across HLA loci, with the most associated TCRs seen for DRB1 alleles and the fewest for HLA-C alleles.

The cohort comprised around 690 healthy bone marrow donors. At the time of sampling, all cohort members were nominally healthy, though unrecorded immune exposures were likely present. The donor was CMV seropositive and was included in the group of 270 or so seropositive cohort members. Every donor gave a peripheral blood sample, and the peripheral blood mononuclear cells from that sample were used for TCR beta sequencing. Genomic DNA extraction from the blood cell samples was performed with the Qiagen DNeasy Blood Extraction Kit. Receptor libraries were prepared by the immunoSEQ multiplex PCR assay. The multiplex PCR relied on a mix of 60 forward primers for TCR Vbeta segments and 13 reverse primers for TCR Jbeta segments. A multiplex PCR assay on genomic DNA amplified the CDR3 region of rearranged TCR beta genes. The amplified TCR beta libraries were sequenced on the Illumina HiSeq System as 87-base-pair reads. The authors' analysis ran thus. A later analysis tallied roughly 80 million unique TCR beta chains across the 550 to 850 repertoires, and approximately 12 million of those chains were shared by two or more donors. To remove PCR and sequencing errors, raw reads were error-corrected and collapsed into unique sequences using a nearest-neighbor algorithm that merged closely related sequences. To assign V, D and J gene segments, CDR3 sequences were aligned to IMGT reference sequences. Each retained sequence needed at least a six-nucleotide match to both a V gene segment and a J gene segment. A rearrangement was called productive if the CDR3 had no stop codons and remained in frame with V and J, and every other rearrangement was called non-productive. CDR3 was defined by IMGT convention, running from the second conserved V-encoded cysteine to the conserved J-encoded phenylalanine. In an earlier analysis of 500 to 650 of the donors, sequences lacking an unambiguous match to a single V gene segment were excluded. An earlier analysis of a few hundred of the donors classified V segments as functional when productive rearrangements were above 56.7% and as segregating when the standard deviation between donors was above 5%. A statistical classification framework was built for diagnosing cytomegalovirus status from the catalog of TCR beta chain sequences. In a later analysis, V and J genes were assigned by comparing TCR nucleotide sequences against IMGT/GENE-DB human TR gene sequences. Using the TCRdist pipeline, a later analysis assigned CDR3 sequences along with most-parsimonious VDJ recombination scenarios. In a later analysis, every TCR beta chain was defined by the combination of its CDR3 amino acid sequence and its V-gene family, and reads without a unique V-gene family were dropped. In a later analysis, some 600 highly shared, low-generation-probability nucleotide sequences were removed to address suspected cross-contamination and a sequencing artifact. In a later analysis, a clonal expansion index was calculated for each public chain from normalized within-repertoire ranks of inferred template counts. In a later analysis, generation probabilities were computed using a VDJ recombination model fitted to out-of-frame rearrangements, and the results were checked against IGoR. In a later analysis, TCR-TCR, TCR-HLA and TCR-CMV co-occurrence was scored with hypergeometric tests, and a repertoire-size bias correction was applied to TCR pairs. False discovery rates were estimated in a later analysis by permuting HLA or CMV assignments 20 times. In a later analysis, co-occurring TCRs were grouped using DBSCAN, with TCRdist sequence similarity added in when clustering inside HLA-allele-positive subsets. Co-occurrence clustering excluded repertoires with fewer than 30,000 or more than 120,000 public chains, plus five with anomalous nucleotide sharing. The immuneACCESS repertoire file appears here via TCRdb, limited to in-frame rearrangements. These files lack a portion of the clones; in checked studies, under half of the deficit traces to unresolved V genes, and the cause of the others is not known. V and J calls and clone size are those listed in that table; D and trimming were worked out from the DNA. This sample has around 190,000 clones in its table, and roughly 80% of those were observed once. Roughly 2.8% of the sample is held by the ten biggest clonotypes.

The sample was PBMCs. The receptor's source is a woman aged 25 to 45 in good health and CMV-seropositive.

The CDR3 protein sequence reads: CASSLGGIPNQPQHF. The DNA reads TGTGCCAGCAGCTTAGGAGGGATACCTAATCAGCCCCAGCATTTT. The sequence is built from TRBV7-9 and TRBJ1-5; a confident D gene designation cannot be given. Spanning cysteine to phenylalanine, the CDR3 consists of 15 amino acids. Only the CDR3 portion is preserved as DNA: 45 bases, with reading frame beginning at the first base. Per the germline V gene (reference sequence), SEHNR is the CDR1 and FQNEAQ is the CDR2. Trimming removed 1 base from V and 4 bases from J, leaving 11 bases between the germline ends.